Shown below are 7 T cell receptor beta chains from a single sample sequenced in a study of blood T cell repertoires in COVID-19. TCRdb's table, derived via immunoSEQ multiplex PCR, lists solely in-frame clones and lacks some. The top ten hold 1.7% of the sample, which has roughly 210,000 clones, 88% seen once. The specimen sequenced was peripheral blood. Source of these receptors: a man between 70 and 80 years old with acute or convalescent COVID-19.

This chain links TRBV2 with TRBJ2-7; maybe TRBD2 (5 bases). The length of the CDR3 is 16 residues. The germline gives CDR1 SNHLY, CDR2 FYNNEI. Trimming took 5 bases from V and 0 from J, leaving 17 bases between them. This CDR3 is CASSHRGSLNSYEQYF. The CDR3 nucleotides are TGTGCCAGCAGTCACCGGGGAAGCCTGAACTCCTACGAGCAGTACTTC.

The rearrangement links TRBV4-1 to TRBJ2-5, with 11 bases lining up with TRBD1. This CDR3 comprises 17 residues. The junction had 8 bases not matched to a gene; V was cut back by 4 bases and J by 1 base. Germline V gives CDR1 MGHRA, CDR2 YSYEKL. DNA for the CDR3: TGCGCCAGCAGCCCGAGCGCGGACAGGGGGCCCCAAGAGACCCAGTACTTC. This translates into CASSPSADRGPQETQYF.

This chain joins TRBV11-3 and TRBJ2-1; perhaps TRBD2 as D (6 bases). The CDR3 has 14 amino acids. Germline V gene lookup returns CDR1 SGHNT and CDR2 YENEEA. Trimming pared 5 bases from V and 5 bases from J, leaving 13 bases between. CDR3 in amino acids: CASSGGGPDNEQFF. The CDR3 coding sequence is TGTGCCAGCAGCGGCGGAGGGCCTGACAATGAGCAGTTCTTC.

The chain couples TRBV7-9 to TRBJ2-7; 9 positions match TRBD1. V dropped 8 bases and J dropped 1; count of bases not matched to a gene: 6. The CDR3 totals 14 residues. Germline V gene sequence: CDR1 SEHNR, CDR2 FQNEAQ (reference sequence). The CDR3 DNA reads as TGTGCCAGCGTCAGGGACAGGGTATCCTACGAGCAGTACTTC. It encodes CASVRDRVSYEQYF.

The J gene is TRBJ2-1, the V gene TRBV29-1; maybe TRBD2 (7 bases). The CDR3 totals 15 residues. The germline V gene encodes CDR1 SQVTM and CDR2 ANQGSEA. The germline V and J ends were trimmed by 7 bases and 0 bases, with 16 bases remaining between them. CDR3: CSAGGGTSSYNEQFF. The CDR3 coding sequence is TGCAGCGCTGGGGGGGGCACCAGCTCCTACAATGAGCAGTTCTTC.

V usage is TRBV30 and J usage is TRBJ2-4, with 9 bases matching TRBD1. This CDR3 has 15 amino acids. CDR1 is GTSNPN and CDR2 is SVGIG in the germline V gene (reference sequence). The junction had 7 bases not matched to a gene; V was cut back by 2 bases and J by 5 bases. The CDR3: CAWSFYRGRENIQYF. The CDR3 DNA is TGTGCCTGGAGTTTTTACAGGGGGCGGGAAAACATTCAGTACTTC.

This chain links TRBV28 with TRBJ2-1, with D possibly TRBD2 on 5 matching bases. V lost 6 bases to trimming and J lost 8 bases, with 20 bases between them. The CDR3 extends over 15 amino acids. Germline values: CDR1 MDHEN, CDR2 SYDVKM. CDR3 in amino acids: CASRRYESGKDEQFF. CDR3 coding DNA: TGTGCCAGCAGACGGTATGAAAGCGGAAAGGATGAGCAGTTCTTC.